This TCR beta chain was recorded in a study of T cell changes during pregnancy in multiple sclerosis. Data came from immunoSEQ multiplex PCR; TCRdb stores just in-frame clones and leaves some out. The repertoire includes roughly 46,000 clones, under 90% of them detected once, and about 0.64% sits in the top ten. This receptor was taken from a female donor with multiple sclerosis, enrolled in a pregnancy study. The source material was CD4+ T cells from peripheral blood mononuclear cells, sampled before pregnancy.

The CDR3 DNA follows: TGCGCCAGCAGTGTTGCCGGGTTGAACACTGAAGCTTTCTTT. Amino acid sequence: CASSVAGLNTEAFF. V usage is TRBV10-1 and J usage is TRBJ1-1; D is ambiguous. Trimming cost V 4 bases and J 0 bases, with 9 bases left between them. Germline V lookup: CDR1 WNHNN, CDR2 SYGVQD (reference sequence). The CDR3 totals 14 residues.